This T cell receptor beta chain came from a study of blood T cell repertoires in COVID-19. About the study: The origin of the acute and convalescent COVID-19 samples was the United States, Italy and Spain. PBMCs, B-cell-depleted T cells, or T cells were the source of the cDNA or gDNA that made up the material.

How the authors handled the data: Estimation of nucleated cell counts was performed using reference gene primer amplification. This table comes from immunoSEQ multiplex PCR, and its TCRdb copy is limited to in-frame clones, with some not included. The V and J calls and clone size come from that table; D and trimming were worked out from the DNA. This sample has about 250,000 clones, with about 80% found just once. The germline V gene encodes CDR1 MDHEN and CDR2 SYDVKM. The CDR3 extends over 15 amino acids. Trimming took 2 bases from V and 3 from J, leaving 10 bases between them. This clone is a singleton in its sample.

Sequenced material: peripheral blood. The V call is TRBV28, the J call TRBJ1-4; D possibly corresponds to TRBD1 (6 bases). The TCR originated in a woman aged 80 or over with active or convalescent COVID-19. The CDR3 protein is CASSLRAGANEKLFF. CDR3 nucleotides: TGTGCCAGCAGTTTACGGGCAGGGGCTAATGAAAAACTGTTTTTT.